These 15 T cell receptor beta chains share one sample of origin, sequenced in a study of cytomegalovirus exposure and HLA in healthy donors. Amplification used 60 Vbeta primers and 13 Jbeta primers. Repertoires were generated with immunoSEQ multiplex PCR, while TCRdb's copy carries only in-frame clones and drops some. The data hold 150,000 to 200,000 clones, with 80% observed a single time. Sequenced input: PBMCs. The source of these receptors is a man between 18 and 35 years old in good health and CMV-seropositive.

This chain connects TRBV27 to TRBJ2-1; D might be TRBD2 (6 bases). V shed 6 bases and J shed 6 bases, with 18 bases lying between them. The CDR3 is made up of 15 amino acids. The germline V gene has CDR1 MNHEY and CDR2 SMNVEV (reference sequence). CDR3 nucleotide sequence: TGTGCCAGCAGCCTCGGGACTCCCGATTTCAATGAGCAGTTCTTC. Translation: CASSLGTPDFNEQFF.

This clone was recorded once. The gene calls are TRBV18 and TRBJ1-1; a weak D match, TRBD1 (5 bases). From germline, CDR1 is KGHSH and CDR2 LQKENI. Deletions cut 4 bases from V and 1 base from J, with 7 bases between. CDR3 length: 13 amino acids. The CDR3 region has the DNA TGTGCCAGCTCACTTGACAGGAACACTGAAGCTTTCTTT. This translates into CASSLDRNTEAFF.

The chain combines TRBV5-8 with TRBJ2-5, with TRBD2 as a possible D gene (6 bases). Trimming stripped 2 bases from V and 5 bases from J, with 10 bases between. The CDR3 runs 13 residues. Germline-derived CDR1 and CDR2 are SGHTS and YDEGEE. The CDR3 sequence is CASSFRGRETQYF. The CDR3 bases are TGTGCCAGCAGCTTCCGGGGGAGGGAGACCCAGTACTTC.

V gene TRBV5-4 combines with J gene TRBJ1-4; 7 bases match TRBD1. J was trimmed by 5 bases and V by 4 bases; bases with no gene match: 5. This CDR3 has 14 residues. Germline-derived CDR1 and CDR2 are SGHNT and YYREEE (reference sequence). The chain's CDR3 is CASSPGQNNEKLFF. The CDR3 DNA reads as TGTGCCAGCAGCCCGGGACAGAACAATGAAAAACTGTTTTTT.

The sample holds one count of this clone. The chain couples TRBV28 to TRBJ2-2; D is possibly TRBD2 (6 bases). In germline, CDR1 is MDHEN, CDR2 SYDVKM. The CDR3 length is 15 residues. The V end lost 7 bases, the J end lost 1 base, and 13 bases lay between the germline ends. Here the CDR3 reads CASKKSGQNTGELFF. As DNA, the CDR3 is TGTGCCAGCAAAAAGAGCGGGCAGAACACCGGGGAGCTGTTTTTT.

The rearrangement uses TRBV6-5 and TRBJ1-1; D might be TRBD1 (6 bases). The length of the CDR3 is 14 residues. Per germline, CDR1 MNHEY and CDR2 SVGAGI. The CDR3 sequence: CACGGRDLFTEAFF. The CDR3 coding sequence is TGTGCTTGCGGGGGGCGCGACTTGTTCACTGAAGCTTTCTTT.

The chain carries TRBV28 and TRBJ1-1, with unresolved D. CDR1 and CDR2 (germline): MDHEN, SYDVKM. V shed 6 bases and J shed 0 bases, with 5 bases lying between them. CDR3 length: 12 residues. The CDR3 sequence is CASRSLNTEAFF. CDR3 bases: TGTGCCAGCAGGAGTTTGAACACTGAAGCTTTCTTT.

V and J are TRBV19 and TRBJ1-1, with 7 nucleotides matching TRBD1. Germline CDR1 is LNHDA and CDR2 is SQIVND (reference sequence). This CDR3 has 13 residues. Germline trimming cut 3 bases from V and 7 bases from J; bases unmatched to any gene: 5. The DNA of the CDR3 is TGTGCCAGTAGTATCGGGACAGCTTTTGAAGCTTTCTTT. It encodes CASSIGTAFEAFF.

This clone was found a few times. CDR3 DNA sequence: TGTGCCAGCAGGCAACTAGTGGGGGGGCCGTACAATGAGCAGTTCTTC. Its protein is CASRQLVGGPYNEQFF. V usage is TRBV6-6 and J usage is TRBJ2-1; D possibly corresponds to TRBD2 (7 bases). Germline CDR1 is MNHNY and CDR2 is SVGAGI (reference sequence). V shed 6 bases and J shed 4 bases, with 19 bases lying between them. CDR3 length equals 16 residues.

About this clone: At one end the junction does not follow the germline gene, possibly because of a read error. The gene calls are TRBV27 and TRBJ2-2; D is perhaps TRBD2 (5 bases). Germline V gene data show CDR1 as MNHEY and CDR2 as SMNVEV (reference sequence). The CDR3 covers 12 residues. CDR3 DNA: TGTGCCAGCAGTTGGCCGGGGTCCCCGGCTCTTTTT. Translating it yields CASSWPGSPALF.

This chain uses TRBV7-8 with TRBJ1-2; possible D gene TRBD1, 5 bases. CDR1 and CDR2 from the germline V gene are SGHVS and FQNEAQ. The CDR3 is 16 amino acids. The V gene lost 4 bases and the J gene lost 1 base, with 16 bases spanning the gap. The CDR3 is CASSSPRDGSNYGYTF. Written as DNA, the CDR3 is TGTGCCAGCAGCTCGCCCCGGGACGGGAGTAACTATGGCTACACCTTC.

The J gene is TRBJ1-2, the V gene TRBV5-8; D not resolved. V lost 2 bases and J 4 bases, leaving 15 bases between the germline ends. This CDR3 has 15 residues. Germline assignment: CDR1 SGHTS and CDR2 YDEGEE. The CDR3 spells CASSFRTEGVYGYTF. CDR3 nucleotides: TGTGCCAGCAGCTTTCGGACGGAGGGAGTCTATGGCTACACCTTC. Supplemented by reference TRBV5-8 and TRBJ1-2, the full variable domain reads EAGVTQSPTHLIKTRGQQATLRCSPISGHTSVYWYQQALGLGLQFLLWYDEGEERNRGNFPPRFSGRQFPNYSSELNVNALELEDSALYLCASSFRTEGVYGYTFGSGTRLTVV.

The chain is built from TRBV27 and TRBJ2-1; D not resolved. Germline-derived CDR1 and CDR2 are MNHEY and SMNVEV (reference sequence). The V and J ends lost 6 bases and 0 bases respectively, with 12 bases between them. The length of the CDR3 is 15 residues. In DNA form, the CDR3 reads TGTGCCAGCAGCCGGGTCGAGAGCTCCTACAATGAGCAGTTCTTC. This sequence encodes CASSRVESSYNEQFF.

The chain is built from TRBV19 and TRBJ2-1; D might be TRBD1 (6 bases). The germline V and J ends were trimmed by 4 bases and 6 bases, with 13 bases remaining between them. Germline V gene data show CDR1 as LNHDA and CDR2 as SQIVND (reference sequence). The CDR3 is 14 amino acids. The DNA for the CDR3 is TGTGCCAGTAGTACCACGTCACAGGGCAATGAGCAGTTCTTC. Residues: CASSTTSQGNEQFF.

Only one count was recorded for this clone. V usage is TRBV27 and J usage is TRBJ2-6; no definite D call. Trimming pared 3 bases from V and 0 bases from J, leaving 9 bases between. CDR1 and CDR2 (germline): MNHEY, SMNVEV (reference sequence). The CDR3 sequence is 16 residues long. The CDR3 bases are TGTGCCAGCAGTTTTATCCCGTTCTCTGGGGCCAACGTCCTGACTTTC. Its protein is CASSFIPFSGANVLTF. The entire variable domain, with the rest obtained from reference TRBV27 and TRBJ2-6, is as follows: EAQVTQNPRYLITVTGKKLTVTCSQNMNHEYMSWYRQDPGLGLRQIYYSMNVEVTDKGDVPEGYKVSRKEKRNFPLILESPSPNQTSLYFCASSFIPFSGANVLTFGAGSRLTVL.